Given below is one TCR beta chain in context. The antigen it binds to is not known. Base qualities are missing; no much larger clone stands one base away. The donors were healthy, HIV-negative adults with no recently reported acute infections or vaccinations. Every donor was a Caucasian adult living in Nashville, Tennessee, USA. For unsorted samples, 80 million to 100 million PBMCs were counted, and genomic DNA was extracted using the QIAamp DNA Blood Mini kit. Blood was obtained by leukapheresis, after which PBMCs were separated by Ficoll-Histopaque density gradient centrifugation and cryopreserved in liquid nitrogen vapor phase. The sample belongs to a study of shared clonotypes between healthy human individuals (dated by TCRdb to the early 2020s). Looking at the study overall: The cohort comprised a couple of women and a few men aged 18 to 49 years. The study deeply sequenced blood TCR repertoires of several healthy adults to estimate repertoire size and the extent of clonotype sharing between individuals. To increase sequencing depth and limit assay-specific biases, different laboratories used diverse techniques to prepare libraries and sequence TCR repertoires. Leukapheresis yielded between about 0.94 and 9.5 billion PBMCs per donor.

Using the deep immunoSEQ assay, TCR CDR3 regions were amplified from genomic DNA by multiplex PCR. For each cell subset, the extracted genomic DNA was distributed evenly across all wells of several immunoSEQ 96-well plates, and each plate served as one replicate. For unsorted PBMC, each replicate PCR was loaded with 250 to 300 ng genomic DNA, equivalent to 30,000 or so T cell genomes. Ten immunoSEQ deep assay plates were used to sequence unsorted PBMC genomic DNA. Purified libraries were quantified with a Qubit 3.0 fluorometer, sized on a Bioanalyzer 2100, and re-quantified with the KAPA Library Quantification kit. Every immunoSEQ 96-well plate was sequenced on a dedicated single-read 150-cycle Illumina NextSeq 550 flow cell. The paper's processing steps were these. Because the immunoSEQ output held only junctional sequences and lacked quality scores, the filtering could not match the filtering applied to full-length reads. Sequences were annotated with PyIR, a Python wrapper for IgBLAST v1.9, using IMGT germline references to assign V/J genes and CDR3. Reads were removed for weak V/J assignments (E-value above 1e-6), missing CDR3, stop codons, out-of-frame junctions, or ambiguous translated residues. V3J clonotypes were defined by identical inferred V gene, J gene, and CDR3 amino acid sequence. To compute the percentage overlap between repertoires, the number of shared unique clonotypes was divided by the size of the smaller repertoire. Three approaches were used to assess repertoire richness: RTK rarefaction, the Chao1 estimator, and Recon v2.1 estimates of unobserved clonotypes. TCRdb retrieved this table from immuneACCESS and kept in-frame rearrangements only. Not all clones are present; in checked studies, unresolved V genes account for under half, and no reason is known for the remainder. V and J calls and clone size are copied from that table; D and trimming were computed from the DNA. The sample records 450,000 to 600,000 clones, around 79% of which are singletons. Clones ranked in the top ten supply more than 10% of the sample.

Counted from cysteine to phenylalanine, this CDR3 has 17 amino acids. CDR3 DNA only is kept here, 51 bases in frame from base 1. The V and J ends are trimmed by 6 bases and 0 bases, leaving 19 bases between them. The germline V gene supplies CDR1 MGHRA and CDR2 YSYEKL. The paper as a whole reports these results and caveats: Only blood was sampled, and tissue TCR repertoires likely differ from those in blood. Based on pairwise subsampling, the degree of clonotype sharing among donors was expected to be affected by sequencing depth. Because the study included only a small number of donors, the genetic and exposure-history diversity represented was limited.

This receptor was taken from a woman aged 40-49 years in good health. Some clones in this sample may be carry-over from other donors' samples. The sequenced sample was PBMCs. The V gene is TRBV4-1 and the J gene is TRBJ2-3; perhaps TRBD1 is the D gene, with 6 bases matching. The CDR3: CASRGPPRGTSTDTQYF. The base sequence is TGCGCCAGCAGAGGGCCCCCCAGGGGAACCAGCACAGATACGCAGTATTTT.